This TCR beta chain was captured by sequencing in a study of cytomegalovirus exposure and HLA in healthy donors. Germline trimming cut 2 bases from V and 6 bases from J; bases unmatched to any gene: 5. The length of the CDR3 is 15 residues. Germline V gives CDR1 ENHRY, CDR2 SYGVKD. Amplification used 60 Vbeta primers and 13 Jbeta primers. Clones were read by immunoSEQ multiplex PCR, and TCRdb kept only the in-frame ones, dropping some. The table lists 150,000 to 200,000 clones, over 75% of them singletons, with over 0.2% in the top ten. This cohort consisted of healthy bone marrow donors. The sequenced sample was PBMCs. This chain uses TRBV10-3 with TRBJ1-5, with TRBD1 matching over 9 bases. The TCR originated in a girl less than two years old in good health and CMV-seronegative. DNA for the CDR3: TGTGCCATCAGTGAGCAGGGACAGGGTGTTCAGCCCCAGCATTTT. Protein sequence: CAISEQGQGVQPQHF.